Presented here are 23 T cell receptor beta chains from one specimen sequenced in a study of cytomegalovirus exposure and HLA in healthy donors. Researchers ran the PCR with 60 Vbeta and 13 Jbeta primers. TCRdb's table, derived via immunoSEQ multiplex PCR, lists solely in-frame clones and lacks some. The sample consists of approximately 100,000 clones, roughly 72% of them appearing once. Material: PBMCs. The source is a woman between 18 and 29 years old in good health and CMV-seropositive.

V usage is TRBV2 and J usage is TRBJ2-1, with 11 bases aligning to TRBD1. The germline V gene encodes CDR1 SNHLY and CDR2 FYNNEI. V was pared by 6 bases and J by 9 bases, with 10 bases of the junction left unmatched. CDR3 length: 15 amino acids. The CDR3 DNA reads as TGTGCCAGCAGCCCCAAGGGGACAGGGGGGGGTGAGCAGTTCTTC. Its translation: CASSPKGTGGGEQFF.

The chain combines TRBV5-1 with TRBJ2-1, with 12 bases matching TRBD1. The germline V gene has CDR1 SGHRS and CDR2 YFSETQ. The CDR3 loop spans 15 amino acids. J was trimmed by 8 bases and V by 0 bases; bases with no gene match: 3. The CDR3 here is CASSLAGQGADEQFF. CDR3 bases: TGCGCCAGCAGCTTGGCGGGACAGGGGGCCGATGAGCAGTTCTTC. Complete variable domain (other parts from reference TRBV5-1 and TRBJ2-1): KAGVTQTPRYLIKTRGQQVTLSCSPISGHRSVSWYQQTPGQGLQFLFEYFSETQRNKGNFPGRFSGRQFSNSRSEMNVSTLELGDSALYLCASSLAGQGADEQFFGPGTRLTVL.

Of note for this clone: At one of its ends the junction is not consistent with the germline gene, which may arise from a read error. The CDR3 region has the DNA TGCACCAGCTCCCTAACACCCAGGGTGATGGACGAGCAGTACTTC. Its translation is CTSSLTPRVMDEQYF. This chain joins TRBV5-1 and TRBJ2-7, with D perhaps matching TRBD1 (5 bases). The CDR3 is 15 amino acids. CDR1 SGHRS and CDR2 YFSETQ come from the germline V gene.

V and J are TRBV5-1 and TRBJ2-1; D is undetermined. CDR1 is SGHRS, CDR2 YFSETQ, per germline. The germline V and J ends were trimmed by 0 bases and 8 bases, with 9 bases remaining between them. CDR3 length: 13 amino acids. CDR3 in amino acids: CASSLGSQDEQFF. Here the CDR3 DNA reads TGCGCCAGCAGCTTGGGTAGTCAGGATGAGCAGTTCTTC.

The chain recombines TRBV2 with TRBJ1-1; 9 bases agree with TRBD1. The V gene end was trimmed by 6 bases and the J gene end by 5 bases; junction bases not matched to a gene: 7. Germline CDR1 is SNHLY and CDR2 is FYNNEI. The CDR3 extends over 14 amino acids. CDR3 loop: CASSLRDRATEAFF. The CDR3 DNA is TGTGCCAGCAGCCTCCGGGACAGGGCTACTGAAGCTTTCTTT.

The CDR3 sequence: CASSEWVAGGLPEQFF. CDR3 coding DNA: TGTGCCAGCAGTGAATGGGTAGCGGGAGGGCTCCCCGAGCAGTTCTTC. This sequence joins TRBV25-1 and TRBJ2-1, with 11 bases aligning to TRBD2. The germline V gene has CDR1 MGHDK and CDR2 SYGVNS. With 1 base clipped from V and 10 bases from J, the junction kept 9 bases outside the gene matches. The CDR3 extends over 16 amino acids.

V and J are TRBV27 and TRBJ2-7; a weak D match, TRBD2 (6 bases). Germline loops: CDR1 MNHEY, CDR2 SMNVEV (reference sequence). The V end lost 2 bases, the J end lost 4 bases, and 18 bases lay between the germline ends. The CDR3 extends over 16 amino acids. The CDR3 loop reads CASSLMGGSGKYEQYF. The CDR3 bases are TGTGCCAGCAGTTTAATGGGAGGCTCCGGGAAGTACGAGCAGTACTTC.

The rearrangement joins TRBV4-1 to TRBJ1-4, with 9 bases aligning to TRBD1. The CDR3 covers 15 residues. Germline values: CDR1 MGHRA, CDR2 YSYEKL. The V gene end was trimmed by 6 bases and the J gene end by 4 bases; junction bases not matched to a gene: 6. CDR3 residues: CASSHRGQINEKLFF. The CDR3 nucleotides are TGCGCCAGCAGTCACAGGGGGCAGATTAATGAAAAACTGTTTTTT.

This chain joins TRBV5-1 and TRBJ1-1; 7 bases match TRBD1. Looked up from germline, CDR1 is SGHRS and CDR2 is YFSETQ. The CDR3 contains 16 residues. The junction had 8 bases not matched to a gene; V was cut back by 0 bases and J by 3 bases. The chain's CDR3 is CASSLDPPTGDTEAFF. Written as DNA, the CDR3 is TGCGCCAGCAGCTTGGATCCCCCAACAGGGGACACTGAAGCTTTCTTT.

The V gene is TRBV5-4, the J gene TRBJ2-1; 14 bases are a match to TRBD2. The germline CDR1 and CDR2 sequences are SGHNT and YYREEE (reference sequence). The CDR3 has 17 amino acids. V dropped 4 bases and J dropped 2; count of bases not matched to a gene: 5. The CDR3 coding sequence is TGTGCCAGCAGCCCCGGACTAGCGGGAGGCCCCTACAATGAGCAGTTCTTC. As protein: CASSPGLAGGPYNEQFF. The whole variable domain, filled in from reference TRBV5-4 and TRBJ2-1, reads ETGVTQSPTHLIKTRGQQVTLRCSSQSGHNTVSWYQQALGQGPQFIFQYYREEENGRGNFPPRFSGLQFPNYSSELNVNALELDDSALYLCASSPGLAGGPYNEQFFGPGTRLTVL.

This clone is a singleton in its sample. This chain connects TRBV6-6 to TRBJ2-5, with 7 positions matching TRBD1. The CDR3 covers 14 residues. Germline trimming cut 6 bases from V and 2 bases from J; bases unmatched to any gene: 6. In germline, CDR1 is MNHNY, CDR2 SVGAGI (reference sequence). The CDR3 nucleotides read TGTGCCAGCAGCCTTAACAGGGGACAAGAGACCCAGTACTTC. It codes for CASSLNRGQETQYF.

The sample holds a few counts of this clone. This chain links TRBV28 with TRBJ1-3; D gene unclear. Trimming removed 1 base at V and 2 bases at J, with 9 bases between. Germline-derived CDR1 and CDR2 are MDHEN and SYDVKM. The CDR3 totals 15 residues. The chain's CDR3 is CASSLYSLPGNTIYF. The CDR3 DNA follows: TGTGCCAGCAGTTTATACAGTCTGCCTGGAAACACCATATATTTT.

This clone has a handful of counts. This probably arose from a read error, given a far larger clone one base away. The same CDR3 also results from other DNA sequences found in this sample. V usage is TRBV28 and J usage is TRBJ2-7; D is perhaps TRBD2 (5 bases). Germline CDR1 reads MDHEN; CDR2 reads SYDVKM. V was clipped by 6 bases and J by 5 bases, with 11 bases between them. The CDR3 has 12 amino acids. CDR3 nucleotide sequence: TGTGCCAGCAGGTTAGGAGGAAACGAGCAGTACTTC. It is translated as CASRLGGNEQYF.

The rearrangement links TRBV2 to TRBJ1-1; TRBD1 matches at 9 bases. V trimming: 6 bases; J trimming: 4 bases; junction bases outside the gene matches: 9. The germline V gene encodes CDR1 SNHLY and CDR2 FYNNEI. The CDR3 is made up of 15 amino acids. The CDR3 here is CASRTGTGRSTEAFF. The CDR3 bases are TGTGCCAGCAGAACCGGGACAGGGAGGAGCACTGAAGCTTTCTTT.

This chain uses TRBV27 with TRBJ2-1; D is unresolved. This CDR3 spans 13 amino acids. With 3 bases removed from V and 1 base from J, the gap between germline ends came to 4 bases. Looked up from germline, CDR1 is MNHEY and CDR2 is SMNVEV (reference sequence). CDR3 coding DNA: TGTGCCAGCAGTTTTAATTCCTACAATGAGCAGTTCTTC. It encodes CASSFNSYNEQFF.

The chain is built from TRBV6-6 and TRBJ2-3, with D possibly TRBD1 on 5 matching bases. The CDR3 consists of 14 residues. The V end lost 0 bases, the J end lost 4 bases, and 8 bases lay between the germline ends. Germline V gene sequence: CDR1 MNHNY, CDR2 SVGAGI (reference sequence). CDR3 nucleotide sequence: TGTGCCAGCAGTTACTCGTCGACAGCAGATACGCAGTATTTT. The encoded protein is CASSYSSTADTQYF.

The CDR3 protein is CASSSTDTGTPWEQYF. CDR3 DNA: TGTGCCAGCAGTTCCACCGATACAGGGACCCCTTGGGAGCAGTACTTC. The genes are TRBV28 and TRBJ2-7; perhaps TRBD1 as D (6 bases). Trimming shortened V by 4 bases and J by 7 bases, and 23 bases separated the two germline ends. Looked up from germline, CDR1 is MDHEN and CDR2 is SYDVKM. The CDR3 loop spans 16 amino acids.

The chain recombines TRBV27 with TRBJ1-2; 10 bases are a match to TRBD1. The V segment lost 6 bases and the J segment 4 bases; nucleotides outside the gene matches: 11. This CDR3 spans 16 amino acids. CDR1 and CDR2 from the germline V gene are MNHEY and SMNVEV (reference sequence). The CDR3 nucleotides are TGTGCCAGCAGAGGAGGGACAGGGGCAATAGTCTATGGCTACACCTTC. This sequence encodes CASRGGTGAIVYGYTF.

The J gene is TRBJ1-1, the V gene TRBV25-1; 7 bases line up with TRBD1. The V segment lost 6 bases and the J segment 4 bases; nucleotides outside the gene matches: 5. This CDR3 has 13 amino acids. Germline V gene lookup returns CDR1 MGHDK and CDR2 SYGVNS. The CDR3 loop is CASRYQGGTEAFF. The CDR3 nucleotides are TGTGCCAGCAGATACCAGGGGGGCACTGAAGCTTTCTTT.

The chain uses TRBV19 and TRBJ1-2, with TRBD1 matching 8 bases. The J segment lost 7 bases and the V segment lost 6 bases, leaving 7 bases of the junction unmatched. The CDR3 covers 13 residues. CDR1 and CDR2 from the germline V gene are LNHDA and SQIVND (reference sequence). The CDR3 nucleotides read TGTGCCAGTAGCACGGACAGGGCGGGTGGCTACACCTTC. It codes for CASSTDRAGGYTF.

The chain uses TRBV9 and TRBJ2-1, with D perhaps matching TRBD1 (5 bases). The CDR3 is 12 residues long. Trimming cost V 5 bases and J 4 bases, with 7 bases left between them. CDR1 and CDR2 from the germline V gene are SGDLS and YYNGEE. The chain's CDR3 is CASSSGYNEQFF. The DNA for the CDR3 is TGTGCCAGCAGTTCAGGGTACAATGAGCAGTTCTTC.

The genes are TRBV7-3 and TRBJ1-1, with 9 bases aligning to TRBD1. Trimming took 5 bases from V and 1 from J; bases not matched to a gene: 2. Germline CDR1 SGHTA, CDR2 FQGTGA. The length of the CDR3 is 14 residues. The CDR3, as DNA: TGTGCCAGCAGCCCGACAGGGGGGAACACTGAAGCTTTCTTT. It encodes CASSPTGGNTEAFF.

The CDR3 DNA is TGTGCCATCAGTGGCGGTAGCGGGAGTGGTAAAATCACAGATACGCAGTATTTT. This translates into CAISGGSGSGKITDTQYF. The chain links TRBV10-3 to TRBJ2-3, with 9 bases matching TRBD2. The V segment lost 4 bases and the J segment 2 bases; nucleotides outside the gene matches: 13. CDR3 length: 18 residues. Germline assignment: CDR1 ENHRY and CDR2 SYGVKD.